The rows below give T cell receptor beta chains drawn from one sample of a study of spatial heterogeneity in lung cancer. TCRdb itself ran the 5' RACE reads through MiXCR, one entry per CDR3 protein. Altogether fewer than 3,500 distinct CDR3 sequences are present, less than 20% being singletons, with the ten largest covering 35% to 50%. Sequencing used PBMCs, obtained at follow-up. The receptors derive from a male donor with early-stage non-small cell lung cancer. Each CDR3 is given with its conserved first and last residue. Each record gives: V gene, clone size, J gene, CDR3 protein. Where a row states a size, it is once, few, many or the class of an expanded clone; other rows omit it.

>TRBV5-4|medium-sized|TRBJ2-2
CASSRGSSFNTGELFF
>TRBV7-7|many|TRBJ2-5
CASSPGTGEKETQYF
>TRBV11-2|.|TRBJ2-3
CASSSLAGGREDTQYF
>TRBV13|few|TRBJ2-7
CASSFSLTYEQYF
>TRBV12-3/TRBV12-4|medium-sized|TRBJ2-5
CASSPLLREQETQYF
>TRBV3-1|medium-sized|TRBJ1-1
CASSQPVGQATEAFF
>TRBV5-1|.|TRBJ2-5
CASSSWGPQETQYF
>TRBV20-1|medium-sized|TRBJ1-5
CSARVRGGISNQPQHF
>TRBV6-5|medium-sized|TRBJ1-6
CASSYLPGDRNSPLHF
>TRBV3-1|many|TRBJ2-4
CASSQTPFYTKNIQYF
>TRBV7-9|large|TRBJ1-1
CASSSSSEAFF
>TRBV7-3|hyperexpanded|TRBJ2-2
CASSRLAYGGELFF
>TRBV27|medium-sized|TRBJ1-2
CASSRTGAYGYTF
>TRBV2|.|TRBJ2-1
CASSEAARLDNEQFF
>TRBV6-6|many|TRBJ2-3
CASSPGDTQYF
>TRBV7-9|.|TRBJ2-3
CASRGPFLGTDTQYF
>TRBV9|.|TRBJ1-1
CASSLADTEAFF
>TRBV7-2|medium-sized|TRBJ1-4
CASRRTGTGGGEKLFF
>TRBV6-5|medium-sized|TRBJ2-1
CASSSSLLAGDSEQFF
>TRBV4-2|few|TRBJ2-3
CASSQEAGGPDTQYF
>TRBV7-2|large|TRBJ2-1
CASSRYNEQFF
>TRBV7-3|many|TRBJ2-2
CASSPWVPRTLRAGGTNTGELFF
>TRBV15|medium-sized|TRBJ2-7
CATSRLTGADEQYF
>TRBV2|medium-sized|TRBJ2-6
CASERPGQGSSGANVLTF
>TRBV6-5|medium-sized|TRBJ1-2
CASSRANYNYGYTF
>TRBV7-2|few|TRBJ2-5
CASSLSGGETQYF
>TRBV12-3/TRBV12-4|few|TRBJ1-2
CASSSTGTRIGYTF
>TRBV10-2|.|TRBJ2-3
CASSESKGAVGFGADTQYF
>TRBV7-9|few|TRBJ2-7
CASSSGTSGYEQYF
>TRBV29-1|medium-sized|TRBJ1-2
CSVWGTGGAGPYGYTF
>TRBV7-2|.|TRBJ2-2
CASRPRFGTENTGELFF
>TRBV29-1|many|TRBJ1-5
CSAGAGWGMNQPQHF
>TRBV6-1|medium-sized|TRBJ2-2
CASNIGQGAGGELFF
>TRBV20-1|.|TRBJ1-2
CSARGYGYTF
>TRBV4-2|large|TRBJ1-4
CASSLTRPNEKLFF
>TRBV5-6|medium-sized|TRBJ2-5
CASNPGAGVETQYF
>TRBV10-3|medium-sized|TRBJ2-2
CAINTGQSNTGELFF
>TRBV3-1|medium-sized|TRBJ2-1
CASSPGTSGYNEQFF
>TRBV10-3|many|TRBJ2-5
CAISEDRVVETQYF
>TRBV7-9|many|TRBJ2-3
CASSFQGGTDTQYF
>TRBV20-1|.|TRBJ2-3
CSARYGTGNTQYF
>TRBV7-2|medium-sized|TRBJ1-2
CASSSHSFWFQKVQNGYTF
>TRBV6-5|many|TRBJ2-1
CASSYATSDYNEQFF
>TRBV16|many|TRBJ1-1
CASSQTENTEAFF
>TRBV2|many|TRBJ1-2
CASIWRQDYGYTF
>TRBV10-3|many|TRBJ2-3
CAISEMTRTSTDTQYF
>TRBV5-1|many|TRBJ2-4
CASSFTSGAKNIQYF
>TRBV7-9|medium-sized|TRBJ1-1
CASSPMARNTEAFF
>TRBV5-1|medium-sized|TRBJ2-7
CASRGAPDEQYF
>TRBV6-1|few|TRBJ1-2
CASSETPGEGYTF
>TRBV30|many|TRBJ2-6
CAWMNAGGANVLTF
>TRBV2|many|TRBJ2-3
CASSEGTSGSTDTQYF
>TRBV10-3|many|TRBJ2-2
CAIRFGQGANTGELFF
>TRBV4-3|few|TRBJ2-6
CASSQDFLSGANVLTF